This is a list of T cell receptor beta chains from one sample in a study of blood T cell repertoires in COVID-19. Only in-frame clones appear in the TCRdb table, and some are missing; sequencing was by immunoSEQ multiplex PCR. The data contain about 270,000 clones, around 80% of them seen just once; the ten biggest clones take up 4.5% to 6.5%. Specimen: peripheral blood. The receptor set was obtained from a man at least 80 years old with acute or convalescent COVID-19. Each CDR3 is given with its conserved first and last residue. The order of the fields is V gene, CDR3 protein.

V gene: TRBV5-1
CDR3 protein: CASSSPGQGGIEQYF

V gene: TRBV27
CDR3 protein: CASSRTPGTSYYEQYF

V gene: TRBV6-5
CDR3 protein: CASSYSASGQAGEQYF

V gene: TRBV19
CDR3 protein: CASSPLGTVNTEAFF

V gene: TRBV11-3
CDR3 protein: CASSLDLRGEAFF

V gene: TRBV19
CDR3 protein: CASTRTGSRANHPYEQYF

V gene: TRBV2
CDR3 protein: CASTLQATNTGELFF

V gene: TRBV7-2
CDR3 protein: CASSGGATTYEQYF

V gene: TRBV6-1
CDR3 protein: CASSERGSLMNTEAFF

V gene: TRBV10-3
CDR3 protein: CANTSGRVHEQFF

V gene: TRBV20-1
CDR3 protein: CSARTVAEAFF

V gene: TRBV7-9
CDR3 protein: CASSGKRELNEQFF

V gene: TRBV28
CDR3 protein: CASIVGGAPQNTEAFF

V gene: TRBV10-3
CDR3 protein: CAISAGGSTYEQYF

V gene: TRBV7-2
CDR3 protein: CASSLEGYTF

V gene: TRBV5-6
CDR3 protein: CASSLDRYSYEQYF

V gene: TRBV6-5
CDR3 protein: CASQLTGTEAFF

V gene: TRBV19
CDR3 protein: CASRPGQAHQPQHF

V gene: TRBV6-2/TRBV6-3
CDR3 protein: CASSSVSGRFGELFF

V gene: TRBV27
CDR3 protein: CASSLRGTGAPDTQYF

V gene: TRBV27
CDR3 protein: CASSLSRGPTDTQYF

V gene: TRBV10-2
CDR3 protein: CASRDGPGSGGRMYEQYF

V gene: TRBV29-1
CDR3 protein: CSDGAGQGRDGYTF

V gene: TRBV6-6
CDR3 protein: CASSQSASTYQPQHF

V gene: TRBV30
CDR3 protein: CAWSVGGSSYEQYF

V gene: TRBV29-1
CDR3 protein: CSVEPDSYNEQFF

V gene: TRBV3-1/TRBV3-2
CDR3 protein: CASSQVSGGGYTF